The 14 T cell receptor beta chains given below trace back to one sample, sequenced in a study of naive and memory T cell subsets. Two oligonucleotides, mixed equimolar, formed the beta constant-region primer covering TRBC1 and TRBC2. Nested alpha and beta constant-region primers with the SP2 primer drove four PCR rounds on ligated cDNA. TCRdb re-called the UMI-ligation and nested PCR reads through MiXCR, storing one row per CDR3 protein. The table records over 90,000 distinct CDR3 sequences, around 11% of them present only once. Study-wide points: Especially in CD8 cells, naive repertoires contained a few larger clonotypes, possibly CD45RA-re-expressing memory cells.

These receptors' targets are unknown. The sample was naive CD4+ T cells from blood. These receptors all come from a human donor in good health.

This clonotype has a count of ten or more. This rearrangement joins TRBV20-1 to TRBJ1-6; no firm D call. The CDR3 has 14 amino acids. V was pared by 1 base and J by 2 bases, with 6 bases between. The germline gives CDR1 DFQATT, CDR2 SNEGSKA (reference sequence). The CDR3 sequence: CSARVGTYNSPLHF. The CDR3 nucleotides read TGCAGTGCTAGAGTCGGGACCTATAATTCACCCCTCCACTTT.

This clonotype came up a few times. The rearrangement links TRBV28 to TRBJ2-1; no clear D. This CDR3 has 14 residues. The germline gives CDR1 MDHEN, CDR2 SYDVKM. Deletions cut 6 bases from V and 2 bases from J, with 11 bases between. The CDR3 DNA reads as TGTGCCAGCAGCCCGGGTGGCCCCTACAATGAGCAGTTCTTC. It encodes CASSPGGPYNEQFF.

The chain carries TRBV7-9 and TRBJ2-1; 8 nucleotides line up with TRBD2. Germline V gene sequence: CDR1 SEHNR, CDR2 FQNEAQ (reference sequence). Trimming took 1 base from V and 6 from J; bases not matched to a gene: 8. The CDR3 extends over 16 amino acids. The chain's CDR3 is CASSLGSGSPRNEQFF. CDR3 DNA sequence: TGTGCCAGCAGCTTAGGAAGCGGGAGTCCTCGCAATGAGCAGTTCTTC.

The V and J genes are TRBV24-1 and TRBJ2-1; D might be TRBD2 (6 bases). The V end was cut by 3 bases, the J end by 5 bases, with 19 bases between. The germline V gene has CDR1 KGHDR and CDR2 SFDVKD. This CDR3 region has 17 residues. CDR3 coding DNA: TGTGCCACCAGTGATCTGGTAGGCGGGGAATCCCACAATGAGCAGTTCTTC. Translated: CATSDLVGGESHNEQFF.

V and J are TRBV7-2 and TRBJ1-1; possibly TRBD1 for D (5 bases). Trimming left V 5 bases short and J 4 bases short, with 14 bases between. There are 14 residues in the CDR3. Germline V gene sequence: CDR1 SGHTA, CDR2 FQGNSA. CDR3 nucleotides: TGTGCCAGCAGCCCATCTTTAAGGGGCACTGAAGCTTTCTTT. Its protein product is CASSPSLRGTEAFF.

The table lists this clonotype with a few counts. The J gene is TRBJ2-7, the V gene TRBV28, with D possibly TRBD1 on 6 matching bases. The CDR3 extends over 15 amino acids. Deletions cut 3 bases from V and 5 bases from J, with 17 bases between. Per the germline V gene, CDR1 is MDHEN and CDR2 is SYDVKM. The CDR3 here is CASSLSGESSHEQYF. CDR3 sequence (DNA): TGTGCCAGCAGTTTGTCAGGGGAGAGTAGCCACGAGCAGTACTTC. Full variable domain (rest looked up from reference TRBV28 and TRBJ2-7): DVKVTQSSRYLVKRTGEKVFLECVQDMDHENMFWYRQDPGLGLRLIYFSYDVKMKEKGDIPEGYSVSREKKERFSLILESASTNQTSMYLCASSLSGESSHEQYFGPGTRLTVT.

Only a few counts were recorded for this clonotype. The CDR3 DNA is TGTGCCAGCAGTCTCAGGGAAGCTCAGCCCCAGCATTTT. Amino acid sequence: CASSLREAQPQHF. The chain is built from TRBV14 and TRBJ1-5, with a possible D match to TRBD1 (5 bases). The CDR3 covers 13 residues. Trimming removed 6 bases at V and 6 bases at J, with 12 bases between. The V gene's germline CDR1 is SGHDN and CDR2 FVKESK.

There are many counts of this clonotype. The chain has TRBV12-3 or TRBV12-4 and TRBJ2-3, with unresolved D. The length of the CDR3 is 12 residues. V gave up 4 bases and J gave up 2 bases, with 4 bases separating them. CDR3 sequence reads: CASSSATDTQYF. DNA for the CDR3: TGTGCCAGCAGTTCTGCCACAGATACGCAGTATTTT.

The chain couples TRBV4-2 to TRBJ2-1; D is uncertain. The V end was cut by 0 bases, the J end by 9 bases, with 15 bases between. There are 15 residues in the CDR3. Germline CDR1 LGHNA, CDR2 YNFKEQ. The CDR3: CASSQDLGSLTEQFF. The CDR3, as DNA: TGTGCCAGCAGCCAAGATCTTGGCTCACTCACTGAGCAGTTCTTC.

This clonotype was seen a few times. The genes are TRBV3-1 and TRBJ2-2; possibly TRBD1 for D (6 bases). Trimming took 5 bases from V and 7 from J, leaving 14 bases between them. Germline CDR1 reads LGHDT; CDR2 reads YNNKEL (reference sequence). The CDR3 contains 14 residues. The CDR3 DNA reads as TGTGCCAGCAGCGTCAGGGGATGGAACGGGGAGCTGTTTTTT. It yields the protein CASSVRGWNGELFF.

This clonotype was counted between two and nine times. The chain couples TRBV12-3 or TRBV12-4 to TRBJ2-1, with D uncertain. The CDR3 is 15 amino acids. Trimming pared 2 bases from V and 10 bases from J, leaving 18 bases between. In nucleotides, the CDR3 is TGTGCCAGCAGTTTACGCCCTCCGGACGTATGGGAGCAGTTCTTC. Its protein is CASSLRPPDVWEQFF.

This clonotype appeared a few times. CDR3 DNA sequence: TGTGCCAGCAGCTCAGGCCGCAGCACCGGGGAGCTGTTTTTT. It is translated as CASSSGRSTGELFF. The genes are TRBV7-9 and TRBJ2-2; D uncertain. This CDR3 is built from 14 residues. Trimming removed 4 bases from V and 4 bases from J, with 10 bases in between. CDR1 is SEHNR, CDR2 FQNEAQ, per germline (reference sequence).

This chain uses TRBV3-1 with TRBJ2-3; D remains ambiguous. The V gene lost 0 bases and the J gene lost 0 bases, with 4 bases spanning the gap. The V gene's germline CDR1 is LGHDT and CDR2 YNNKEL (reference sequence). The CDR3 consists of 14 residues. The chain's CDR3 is CASSQDASTDTQYF. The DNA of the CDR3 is TGTGCCAGCAGCCAAGACGCAAGCACAGATACGCAGTATTTT.

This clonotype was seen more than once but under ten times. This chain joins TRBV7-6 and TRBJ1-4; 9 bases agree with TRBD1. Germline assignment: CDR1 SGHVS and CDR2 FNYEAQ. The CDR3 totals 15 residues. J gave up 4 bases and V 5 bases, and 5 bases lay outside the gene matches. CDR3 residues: CASSAGQGNNEKLFF. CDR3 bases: TGTGCCAGCAGCGCCGGACAGGGGAATAATGAAAAACTGTTTTTT.